What follows are 22 T cell receptor beta chains derived from one specimen sequenced in a study of blood T cell repertoires in COVID-19. Repertoires were generated with immunoSEQ multiplex PCR, while TCRdb's copy carries only in-frame clones and drops some. The table includes around 300,000 clones, around 90% detected once. The sample consisted of peripheral blood. Receptors were obtained from a woman in her thirties or forties with COVID-19, enrolled during active disease.

This chain joins TRBV3-1 (or the pseudogene TRBV3-2) and TRBJ1-4; 9 bases are shared with TRBD1. V lost 4 bases, J lost 4 bases, and 4 bases stayed unmatched. This CDR3 has 15 residues. The germline V gene has CDR1 LGHDT and CDR2 YNNKEL (reference sequence). CDR3 sequence: CASSPGTGFNEKLFF. The CDR3 region has the DNA TGTGCCAGCAGCCCGGGGACAGGGTTTAATGAAAAACTGTTTTTT.

V and J are TRBV6-5 and TRBJ1-5, with 9 positions matching TRBD1. The length of the CDR3 is 16 residues. Germline V gives CDR1 MNHEY, CDR2 SVGAGI. J was trimmed by 5 bases and V by 4 bases; bases with no gene match: 9. Written as DNA, the CDR3 is TGTGCCAGCAGTTCAAGTTGGACAGGGGTTTATCAGCCCCAGCATTTT. As protein: CASSSSWTGVYQPQHF.

The chain uses TRBV15 and TRBJ2-5; perhaps TRBD1 as D (7 bases). Between the trimmed V and J ends, which lost 0 bases and 5 bases, there was a span of 19 bases. Germline loops: CDR1 LNHNV, CDR2 YYDKDF (reference sequence). CDR3 length: 17 amino acids. The CDR3 sequence: CATSRDYWGPGGETQYF. CDR3 DNA sequence: TGTGCCACCAGCAGAGACTACTGGGGGCCAGGGGGGGAGACCCAGTACTTC.

The chain combines TRBV5-4 with TRBJ2-3; TRBD2 aligns across 10 bases. The V gene's germline CDR1 is SGHNT and CDR2 YYREEE (reference sequence). V shed 5 bases and J 6 bases; nucleotides not matched to a gene: 9. The CDR3 length is 15 residues. CDR3 DNA: TGTGCCAGCAGTAGTAGCGAGCGGGGGGGCGATACGCAGTATTTT. It translates to CASSSSERGGDTQYF. The complete variable domain, with remaining parts taken from reference TRBV5-4 and TRBJ2-3, reads ETGVTQSPTHLIKTRGQQVTLRCSSQSGHNTVSWYQQALGQGPQFIFQYYREEENGRGNFPPRFSGLQFPNYSSELNVNALELDDSALYLCASSSSERGGDTQYFGPGTRLTVL.

The chain links TRBV28 to TRBJ1-1; no reliable D call. The V gene's germline CDR1 is MDHEN and CDR2 SYDVKM. The CDR3 covers 14 residues. Trimming shortened V by 6 bases and J by 4 bases, and 15 bases separated the two germline ends. The CDR3 reads CASSGNSWSTEAFF. CDR3 DNA sequence: TGTGCCAGCAGCGGGAATTCCTGGAGCACTGAAGCTTTCTTT.

The chain employs TRBV9 and TRBJ1-2, with TRBD1 as a possible D gene (5 bases). Germline assignment: CDR1 SGDLS and CDR2 YYNGEE. The CDR3 spans 11 residues. V was trimmed by 7 bases and J by 8 bases, leaving 12 bases between them. CDR3 residues: CASARAGGYTF. The CDR3, as DNA: TGTGCCAGCGCCAGGGCAGGGGGCTACACCTTC.

The rearrangement joins TRBV6-1 to TRBJ1-5; D unresolved. V lost 3 bases and J lost 3, with 9 bases in between. Germline V gives CDR1 MNHNS, CDR2 SASEGT. CDR3 length: 14 amino acids. CDR3 protein: CASSEGGINQPQHF. In DNA, the CDR3 is TGTGCCAGCAGTGAGGGAGGGATCAATCAGCCCCAGCATTTT.

The genes are TRBV27 and TRBJ2-1, with D possibly matching TRBD1 (5 bases). The germline V and J ends were trimmed by 4 bases and 7 bases, with 17 bases remaining between them. The CDR3 contains 15 residues. CDR1 and CDR2 (germline): MNHEY, SMNVEV (reference sequence). CDR3 sequence (DNA): TGTGCCAGCAGTTCCAGGACAAACCCCGCGAATGAGCAGTTCTTC. Translated, it gives CASSSRTNPANEQFF.

This chain uses TRBV29-1 with TRBJ2-1; 7 nucleotides line up with TRBD2. The CDR3 is 15 residues long. Germline V CDR1 and CDR2: SQVTM, ANQGSEA. Unmatched junction bases numbered 9, after V lost 6 bases and J lost 1 base. The CDR3 loop reads CSVKLAMGSYNEQFF. CDR3 DNA: TGCAGCGTAAAACTAGCGATGGGGTCCTACAATGAGCAGTTCTTC.

The rearrangement joins TRBV3-1 (or the pseudogene TRBV3-2) to TRBJ2-1, with 12 positions matching TRBD2. CDR1 and CDR2 from the germline V gene are LGHDT and YNNKEL (reference sequence). CDR3 size: 17 residues. J gave up 6 bases and V 4 bases, and 10 bases lay outside the gene matches. CDR3 bases: TGTGCCAGCAGCCCTACTAGCGGGAGGAGGTCGGGCAATGAGCAGTTCTTC. Its protein product is CASSPTSGRRSGNEQFF.

The chain is built from TRBV5-1 and TRBJ2-6; D is perhaps TRBD1 (6 bases). Trimming shortened V by 3 bases and J by 1 base, and 8 bases separated the two germline ends. Germline V gene data show CDR1 as SGHRS and CDR2 as YFSETQ. The CDR3 length is 15 residues. The CDR3 region has the DNA TGCGCCAGCAGCTCAGGGGCGTCTGGGGCCAACGTCCTGACTTTC. Protein: CASSSGASGANVLTF.

The chain recombines TRBV9 with TRBJ2-7; D gene unclear. The germline V gene has CDR1 SGDLS and CDR2 YYNGEE. The CDR3 totals 14 residues. V was cut by 0 bases and J by 2 bases, with 9 bases left in between. The CDR3 reads CASSVGPLAYEQYF. CDR3 nucleotides: TGTGCCAGCAGCGTAGGTCCCCTAGCCTACGAGCAGTACTTC. The variable domain in full, completed from reference TRBV9 and TRBJ2-7, reads DSGVTQTPKHLITATGQRVTLRCSPRSGDLSVYWYQQSLDQGLQFLIQYYNGEERAKGNILERFSAQQFPDLHSELNLSSLELGDSALYFCASSVGPLAYEQYFGPGTRLTVT.

The genes are TRBV5-5 and TRBJ2-1, with no clear D. The germline gives CDR1 SGHKS, CDR2 YYEKEE (reference sequence). The CDR3 is 14 residues long. V was shortened by 3 bases and J by 4 bases, with 11 bases between the two germline ends. CDR3 amino acids: CASSYEETYNEQFF. The CDR3 coding sequence is TGTGCCAGCAGCTACGAGGAGACGTACAATGAGCAGTTCTTC.

The chain links TRBV6-6 to TRBJ1-5, with TRBD1 as a possible D gene (6 bases). CDR1 is MNHNY and CDR2 is SVGAGI in the germline V gene (reference sequence). This CDR3 comprises 15 residues. Trimming cost V 5 bases and J 7 bases, with 18 bases left between them. The CDR3 is CASSPPGQFYQPQHF. The CDR3 nucleotides read TGTGCCAGCAGTCCCCCCGGACAGTTTTACCAGCCCCAGCATTTT.

This clone was recorded at least ten times. The chain joins TRBV19 to TRBJ1-2; tentative D call: TRBD1 (5 bases). V dropped 4 bases and J dropped 3 bases, with 18 bases sitting between them. Germline V lookup: CDR1 LNHDA, CDR2 SQIVND (reference sequence). The CDR3 is 16 residues long. The CDR3, as DNA: TGTGCCAGTAGTAAGGCTGACTCCTCCAGGGACTATGGCTACACCTTC. As protein: CASSKADSSRDYGYTF.

The CDR3 region is CASSPGHPGGEQYF. The CDR3 DNA reads TGTGCCAGCAGCCCAGGACACCCGGGGGGCGAGCAGTACTTC. The chain joins TRBV7-9 to TRBJ2-7, with 7 positions matching TRBD2. V lost 5 bases, J lost 6 bases, and 10 bases stayed unmatched. Germline V gene lookup returns CDR1 SEHNR and CDR2 FQNEAQ (reference sequence). The length of the CDR3 is 14 residues.

The chain has TRBV10-3 and TRBJ2-1; 8 bases match TRBD1. V was pared by 5 bases and J by 2 bases, with 5 bases of the junction left unmatched. The CDR3 loop spans 15 amino acids. Germline V gene data show CDR1 as ENHRY and CDR2 as SYGVKD. CDR3 DNA: TGTGCCATCAGTACCGGGACAGGCACCTACAATGAGCAGTTCTTC. Encoded protein: CAISTGTGTYNEQFF.

This clone occurred once. The chain employs TRBV6-1 and TRBJ2-5, with TRBD2 matching 10 bases. Trimming cost V 2 bases and J 2 bases; bases outside gene matches: 2. The CDR3 extends over 15 amino acids. CDR1 is MNHNS, CDR2 SASEGT, per germline. The CDR3 loop reads CASSELAGAQETQYF. CDR3 DNA: TGTGCCAGCAGTGAACTAGCGGGGGCTCAAGAGACCCAGTACTTC.

The J gene is TRBJ2-1, the V gene TRBV6-2 or TRBV6-3; maybe TRBD1 (5 bases). This CDR3 region has 14 residues. Germline lookup yields CDR1 MNHEY and CDR2 SVGEGT. The V end lost 4 bases, the J end lost 8 bases, and 15 bases lay between the germline ends. The CDR3 reads CASSSLGHSDEQFF. The CDR3 nucleotides are TGTGCCAGCAGTTCTCTCGGACACTCGGATGAGCAGTTCTTC.

The rearrangement uses TRBV20-1 and TRBJ2-7; no reliable D call. This CDR3 is 11 amino acids long. Germline lookup yields CDR1 DFQATT and CDR2 SNEGSKA (reference sequence). V was clipped by 6 bases and J by 2 bases, with 8 bases between them. CDR3 residues: CSAQLTYEQYF. Here the CDR3 DNA reads TGCAGTGCACAGCTAACCTACGAGCAGTACTTC.

This clone was observed once. The rearrangement joins TRBV12-5 to TRBJ2-7, with 9 bases fitting TRBD2. Germline CDR1 is LGHNT and CDR2 is FRNRAP. The CDR3 covers 17 residues. V was clipped by 3 bases and J by 2 bases; unmatched bases: 11. Here the CDR3 reads CASGFVLEPSGAYEQYF. In DNA form, the CDR3 reads TGTGCTAGTGGTTTCGTTTTAGAGCCTAGCGGGGCCTACGAGCAGTACTTC.

This clone has just one count. As DNA, the CDR3 is TGTGCCAGCAGGCGCGGGACAGGGGTTTATGGCTACACCTTC. It encodes CASRRGTGVYGYTF. The chain employs TRBV28 and TRBJ1-2; 10 bases align to TRBD1. V shed 6 bases, J shed 5 bases, and the junction held 6 bases outside the gene matches. The CDR3 spans 14 residues. CDR1 is MDHEN, CDR2 SYDVKM, per germline.